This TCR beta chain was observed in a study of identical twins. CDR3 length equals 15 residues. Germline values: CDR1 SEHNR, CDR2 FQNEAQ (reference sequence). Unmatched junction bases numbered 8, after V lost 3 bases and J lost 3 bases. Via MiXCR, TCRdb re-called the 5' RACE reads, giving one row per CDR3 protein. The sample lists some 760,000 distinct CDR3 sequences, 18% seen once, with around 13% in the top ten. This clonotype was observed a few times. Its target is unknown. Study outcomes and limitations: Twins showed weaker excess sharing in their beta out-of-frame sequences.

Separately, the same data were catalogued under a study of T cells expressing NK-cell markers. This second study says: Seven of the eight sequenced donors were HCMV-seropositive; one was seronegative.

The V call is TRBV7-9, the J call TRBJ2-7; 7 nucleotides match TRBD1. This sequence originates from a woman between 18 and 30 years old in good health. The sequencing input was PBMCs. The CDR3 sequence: CASSFEAGGDYEQYF. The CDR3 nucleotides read TGTGCCAGCAGCTTTGAGGCAGGGGGAGACTACGAGCAGTACTTC.